This T cell receptor (beta chain) was found in a study of blood T cell repertoires in COVID-19. TCRdb's copy holds only in-frame clones and misses some; the assay was immunoSEQ multiplex PCR. Among over 150,000 clones listed, less than 85% were seen once. The recovered donors of Cohort 3 showed two negative PCRs, clearance, or symptom resolution. The ends lost 7 bases at V and 4 bases at J; junction bases unmatched: 16. The germline CDR1 and CDR2 sequences are LNHDA and SQIVND (reference sequence). The CDR3 loop spans 17 amino acids. This clonotype originated in a young woman who had recovered from COVID-19. The chain carries TRBV19 and TRBJ2-5; 9 bases are shared with TRBD2. The sequencing sample was made of PBMCs or T cells enriched from blood (not recorded which). The CDR3 region is CASTSPRRAGGLETQYF. The CDR3 region has the DNA TGTGCCAGTACCTCTCCTCGGAGAGCGGGGGGATTAGAGACCCAGTACTTC.